The 15 T cell receptor beta chains reported below all come from one sample, sequenced in a study of T cells in tumors after PD-1 blockade. The protocol was immunoSEQ multiplex PCR, while the TCRdb copy is restricted to in-frame clones and leaves out a portion. The sample contains about 60,000 clones, roughly 70% of which appear only once. This sample comprised PBMCs, obtained after anti-PD-1 treatment. Receptor source: a human donor with basal cell carcinoma.

A few counts support this clone. The V gene is TRBV18, the J gene TRBJ1-3; 7 bases match TRBD1. V lost 3 bases to trimming and J lost 3 bases; unmatched junction nucleotides: 5. CDR1 KGHSH and CDR2 LQKENI come from the germline V gene. CDR3 length: 15 amino acids. The CDR3 DNA reads TGTGCCAGCTCACCGGCACAGGGGCTTGGAAACACCATATATTTT. This translates into CASSPAQGLGNTIYF. Complete variable domain (other parts from reference TRBV18 and TRBJ1-3): NAGVMQNPRHLVRRRGQEARLRCSPMKGHSHVYWYRQLPEEGLKFMVYLQKENIIDESGMPKERFSAEFPKEGPSILRIQQVVRGDSAAYFCASSPAQGLGNTIYFGEGSWLTVV.

This chain joins TRBV4-1 and TRBJ2-7; 8 bases agree with TRBD2. The CDR3 has 15 residues. From germline, CDR1 is MGHRA and CDR2 YSYEKL. The V segment lost 3 bases and the J segment 0 bases; nucleotides outside the gene matches: 4. The CDR3 loop reads CASSHTTSGSYEQYF. CDR3 coding DNA: TGCGCCAGCAGCCACACTACTAGCGGCTCCTACGAGCAGTACTTC.

This clone is classed as medium-sized (0.01 to 0.1%). V and J are TRBV28 and TRBJ2-7; D possibly uses TRBD1 or TRBD2 (6 bases each). V lost 10 bases and J 0 bases, leaving 10 bases between the germline ends. The CDR3 has 12 amino acids. Per the germline V gene, CDR1 is MDHEN and CDR2 is SYDVKM. The DNA for the CDR3 is TGTGCCACCGAGGGGGGCTCCTACGAGCAGTACTTC. Protein sequence: CATEGGSYEQYF. The variable domain in full, with the rest retrieved from reference TRBV28 and TRBJ2-7, is DVKVTQSSRYLVKRTGEKVFLECVQDMDHENMFWYRQDPGLGLRLIYFSYDVKMKEKGDIPEGYSVSREKKERFSLILESASTNQTSMYLCATEGGSYEQYFGPGTRLTVT.

Here the CDR3 reads CASSLGGLGEKLFF. CDR3 in DNA: TGCGCCAGCAGCTTAGGAGGGTTAGGAGAAAAACTGTTTTTT. The genes are TRBV5-1 and TRBJ1-4, with unresolved D. Trimming shortened V by 2 bases and J by 8 bases, and 13 bases separated the two germline ends. From germline, CDR1 is SGHRS and CDR2 YFSETQ. The CDR3 runs to 14 residues.

This clone was seen only once. The J gene is TRBJ2-1, the V gene TRBV7-2, with 9 bases that match TRBD1. This CDR3 spans 16 amino acids. The germline gives CDR1 SGHTA, CDR2 FQGNSA. V was clipped by 5 bases and J by 3 bases; unmatched bases: 8. CDR3 protein: CASSVPQGARYNEQFF. DNA of the CDR3: TGTGCCAGCAGCGTACCACAGGGGGCGCGCTACAATGAGCAGTTCTTC.

The rearrangement uses TRBV7-8 and TRBJ1-6; D is ambiguous. Germline V gene data show CDR1 as SGHVS and CDR2 as FQNEAQ. The CDR3 is made up of 16 amino acids. V lost 4 bases and J 4 bases, leaving 14 bases between the germline ends. The CDR3 coding sequence is TGTGCCAGCAGCTCCGCCGGACTCAGATATAATTCACCCCTCCACTTT. This gives the protein CASSSAGLRYNSPLHF.

The J gene is TRBJ2-1, the V gene TRBV6-6; tentatively, D is TRBD2 (5 bases). The germline gives CDR1 MNHNY, CDR2 SVGAGI (reference sequence). Trimming shortened V by 0 bases and J by 6 bases, and 9 bases separated the two germline ends. CDR3 length: 14 residues. This chain's CDR3 is CASSYSERSNEQFF. In DNA form, the CDR3 reads TGTGCCAGCAGTTACTCTGAGCGGTCCAATGAGCAGTTCTTC.

This clone has a handful of counts. V gene TRBV2 combines with J gene TRBJ1-6; D gene unclear. Trimming pared 4 bases from V and 2 bases from J, leaving 15 bases between. The CDR3 has 17 residues. The germline V gene has CDR1 SNHLY and CDR2 FYNNEI. The CDR3, as DNA: TGTGCCAGCAGTGGGCCCGCCCAAACACCCTATAATTCACCCCTCCACTTT. It translates to CASSGPAQTPYNSPLHF.

The J gene is TRBJ1-5, the V gene TRBV19; D might be TRBD1 (6 bases). The germline V gene has CDR1 LNHDA and CDR2 SQIVND (reference sequence). V was cut by 5 bases and J by 6 bases, with 20 bases left in between. The CDR3 has 16 amino acids. The CDR3 is CASSRTGAALVQPQHF. In nucleotides, the CDR3 is TGTGCCAGTAGTCGAACGGGGGCGGCCCTGGTTCAGCCCCAGCATTTT.

The chain couples TRBV27 to TRBJ2-7; 10 bases map to TRBD1. CDR1 is MNHEY and CDR2 is SMNVEV in the germline V gene (reference sequence). V was pared by 4 bases and J by 0 bases, with 9 bases of the junction left unmatched. The CDR3 sequence is 17 residues long. The CDR3 DNA is TGTGCCAGCAGTTCATACCCGGACAGGGGGAGCTCCTACGAGCAGTACTTC. Protein sequence: CASSSYPDRGSSYEQYF.

This chain uses TRBV4-2 with TRBJ1-1; no clear D gene. This CDR3 is built from 15 residues. Germline values: CDR1 LGHNA, CDR2 YNFKEQ. V was trimmed by 1 base and J by 1 base, leaving 10 bases between them. CDR3 sequence (DNA): TGTGCCAGCAGCCAAGCCCCCGAGGGGAACACTGAAGCTTTCTTT. This encodes CASSQAPEGNTEAFF.

The V gene is TRBV6-5, the J gene TRBJ1-5; 7 nucleotides align to TRBD1. The V and J ends lost 4 bases and 2 bases, in that order; junction bases with no gene match: 8. Germline loops: CDR1 MNHEY, CDR2 SVGAGI. CDR3 length equals 16 residues. The DNA for the CDR3 is TGTGCCAGCAGTTCTGGGGAGGGGGCCGGCAATCAGCCCCAGCATTTT. Residues: CASSSGEGAGNQPQHF.

CDR3 in amino acids: CASSLKTETPLHF. CDR3 DNA: TGTGCCAGCAGTTTGAAGACCGAGACACCCCTCCACTTT. This chain uses TRBV12-3 or TRBV12-4 with TRBJ1-6; D is ambiguous. V lost 3 bases, J lost 11 bases, and 11 bases lay in between. This CDR3 comprises 13 residues.

This clone was seen a single time. This rearrangement joins TRBV24-1 to TRBJ2-7; D may be TRBD1 or TRBD2 (5 bases each). The germline V gene encodes CDR1 KGHDR and CDR2 SFDVKD. With 3 bases removed from V and 7 bases from J, the gap between germline ends came to 18 bases. The CDR3 length is 15 residues. The CDR3 region has the DNA TGTGCCACCAGTGATCTCGGGACGCAACCTGGGGAGCAGTACTTC. Translated, it gives CATSDLGTQPGEQYF.

This clone turned up a few times. The V gene is TRBV27, the J gene TRBJ1-1, with D hard to call. Per germline, CDR1 MNHEY and CDR2 SMNVEV (reference sequence). Trimming took 1 base from V and 4 from J, leaving 19 bases between them. CDR3 length: 17 residues. The CDR3 is CASSLYPTTRRFTEAFF. The CDR3 DNA reads as TGTGCCAGCAGTTTATACCCGACGACCAGGAGGTTCACTGAAGCTTTCTTT.